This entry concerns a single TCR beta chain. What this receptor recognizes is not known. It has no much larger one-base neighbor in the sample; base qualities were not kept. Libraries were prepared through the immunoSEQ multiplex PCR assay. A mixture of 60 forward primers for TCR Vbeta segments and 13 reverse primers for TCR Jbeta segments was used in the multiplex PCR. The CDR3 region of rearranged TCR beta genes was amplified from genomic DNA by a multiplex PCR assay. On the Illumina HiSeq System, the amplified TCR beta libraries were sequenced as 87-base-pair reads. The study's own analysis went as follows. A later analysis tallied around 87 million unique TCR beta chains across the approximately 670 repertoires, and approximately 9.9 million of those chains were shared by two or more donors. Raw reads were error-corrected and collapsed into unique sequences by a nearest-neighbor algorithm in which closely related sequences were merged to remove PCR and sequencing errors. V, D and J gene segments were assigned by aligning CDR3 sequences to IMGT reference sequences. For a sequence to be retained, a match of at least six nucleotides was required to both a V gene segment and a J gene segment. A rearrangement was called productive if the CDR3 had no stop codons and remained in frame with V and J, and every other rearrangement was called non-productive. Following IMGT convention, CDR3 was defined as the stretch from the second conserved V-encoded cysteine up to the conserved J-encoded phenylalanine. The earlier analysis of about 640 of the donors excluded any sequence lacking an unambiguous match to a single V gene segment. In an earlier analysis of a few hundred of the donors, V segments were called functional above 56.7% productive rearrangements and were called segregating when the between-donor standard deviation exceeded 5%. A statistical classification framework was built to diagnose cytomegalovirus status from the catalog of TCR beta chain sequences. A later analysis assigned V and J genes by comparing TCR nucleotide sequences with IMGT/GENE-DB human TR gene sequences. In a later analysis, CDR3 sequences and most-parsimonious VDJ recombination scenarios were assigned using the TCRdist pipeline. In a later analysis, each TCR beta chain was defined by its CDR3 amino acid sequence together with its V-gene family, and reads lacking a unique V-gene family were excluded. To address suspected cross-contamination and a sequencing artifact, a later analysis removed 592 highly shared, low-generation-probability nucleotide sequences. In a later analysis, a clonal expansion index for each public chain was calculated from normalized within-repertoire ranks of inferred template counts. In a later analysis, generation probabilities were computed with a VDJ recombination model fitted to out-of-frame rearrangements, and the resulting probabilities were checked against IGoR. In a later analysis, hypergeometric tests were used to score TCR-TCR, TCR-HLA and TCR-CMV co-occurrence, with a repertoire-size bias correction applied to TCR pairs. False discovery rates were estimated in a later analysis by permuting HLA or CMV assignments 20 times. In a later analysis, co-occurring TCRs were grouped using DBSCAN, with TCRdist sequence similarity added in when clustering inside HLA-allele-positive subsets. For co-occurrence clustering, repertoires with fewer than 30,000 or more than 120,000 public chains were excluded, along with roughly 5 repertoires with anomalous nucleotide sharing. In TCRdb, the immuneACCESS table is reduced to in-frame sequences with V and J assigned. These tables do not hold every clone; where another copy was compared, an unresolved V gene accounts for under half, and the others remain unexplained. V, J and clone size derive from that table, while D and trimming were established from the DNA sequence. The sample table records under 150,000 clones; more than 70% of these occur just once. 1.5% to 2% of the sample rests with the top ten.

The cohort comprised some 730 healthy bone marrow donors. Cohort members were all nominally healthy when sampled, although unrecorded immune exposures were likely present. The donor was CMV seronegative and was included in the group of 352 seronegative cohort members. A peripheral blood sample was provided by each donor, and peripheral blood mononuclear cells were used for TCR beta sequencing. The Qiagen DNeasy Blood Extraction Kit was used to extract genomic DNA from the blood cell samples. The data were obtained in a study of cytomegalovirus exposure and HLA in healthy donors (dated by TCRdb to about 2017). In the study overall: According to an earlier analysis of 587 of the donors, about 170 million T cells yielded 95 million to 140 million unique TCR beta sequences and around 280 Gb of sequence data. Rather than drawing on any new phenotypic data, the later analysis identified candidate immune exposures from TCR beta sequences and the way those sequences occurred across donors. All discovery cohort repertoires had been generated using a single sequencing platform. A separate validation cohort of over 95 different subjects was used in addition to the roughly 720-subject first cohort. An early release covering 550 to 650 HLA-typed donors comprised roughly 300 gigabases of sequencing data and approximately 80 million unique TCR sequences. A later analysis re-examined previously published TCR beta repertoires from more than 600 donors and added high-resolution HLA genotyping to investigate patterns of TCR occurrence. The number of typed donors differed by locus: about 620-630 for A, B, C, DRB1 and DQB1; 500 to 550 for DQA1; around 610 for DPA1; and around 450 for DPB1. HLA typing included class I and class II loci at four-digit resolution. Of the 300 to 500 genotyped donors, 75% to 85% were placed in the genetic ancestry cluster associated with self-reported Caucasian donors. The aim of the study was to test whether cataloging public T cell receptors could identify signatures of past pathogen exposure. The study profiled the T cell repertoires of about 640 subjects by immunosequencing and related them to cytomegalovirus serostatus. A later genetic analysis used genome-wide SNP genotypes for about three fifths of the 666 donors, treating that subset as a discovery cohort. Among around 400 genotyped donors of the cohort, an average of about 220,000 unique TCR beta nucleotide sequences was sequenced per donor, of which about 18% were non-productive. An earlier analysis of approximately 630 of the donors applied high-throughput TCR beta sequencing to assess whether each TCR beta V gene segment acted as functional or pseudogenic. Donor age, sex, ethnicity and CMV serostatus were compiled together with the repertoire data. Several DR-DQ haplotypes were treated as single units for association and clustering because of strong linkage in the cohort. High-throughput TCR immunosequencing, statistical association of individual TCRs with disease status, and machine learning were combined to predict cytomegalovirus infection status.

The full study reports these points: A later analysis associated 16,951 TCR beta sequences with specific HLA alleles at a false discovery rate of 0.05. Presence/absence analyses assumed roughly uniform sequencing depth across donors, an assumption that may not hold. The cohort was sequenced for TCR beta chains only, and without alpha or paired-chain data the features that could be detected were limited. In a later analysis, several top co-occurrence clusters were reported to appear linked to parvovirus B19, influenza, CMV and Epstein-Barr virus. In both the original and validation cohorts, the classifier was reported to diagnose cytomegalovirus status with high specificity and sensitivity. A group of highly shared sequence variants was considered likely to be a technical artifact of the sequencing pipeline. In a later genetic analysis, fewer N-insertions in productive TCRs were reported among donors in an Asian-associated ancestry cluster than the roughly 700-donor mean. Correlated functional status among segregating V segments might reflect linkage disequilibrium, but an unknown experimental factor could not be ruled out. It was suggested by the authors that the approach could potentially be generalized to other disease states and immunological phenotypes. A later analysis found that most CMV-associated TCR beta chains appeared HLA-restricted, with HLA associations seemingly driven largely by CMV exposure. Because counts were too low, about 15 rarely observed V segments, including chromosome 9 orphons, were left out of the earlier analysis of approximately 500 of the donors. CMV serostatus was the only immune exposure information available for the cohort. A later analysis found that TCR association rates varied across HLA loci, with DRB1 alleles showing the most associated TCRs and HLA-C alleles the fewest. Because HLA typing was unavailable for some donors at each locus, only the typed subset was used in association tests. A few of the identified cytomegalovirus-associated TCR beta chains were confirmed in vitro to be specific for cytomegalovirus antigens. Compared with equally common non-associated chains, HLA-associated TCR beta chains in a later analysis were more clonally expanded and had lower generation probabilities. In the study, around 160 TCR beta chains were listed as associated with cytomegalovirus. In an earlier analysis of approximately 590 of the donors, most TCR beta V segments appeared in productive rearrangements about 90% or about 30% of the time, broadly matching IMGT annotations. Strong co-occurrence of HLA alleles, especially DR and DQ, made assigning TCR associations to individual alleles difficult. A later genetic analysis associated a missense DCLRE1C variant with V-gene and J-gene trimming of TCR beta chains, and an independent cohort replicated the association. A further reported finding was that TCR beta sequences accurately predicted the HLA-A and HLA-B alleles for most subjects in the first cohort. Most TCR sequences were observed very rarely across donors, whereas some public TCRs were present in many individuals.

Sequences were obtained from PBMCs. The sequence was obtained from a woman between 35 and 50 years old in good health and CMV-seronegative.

CDR3 protein: CASSPYGFLSGQGPYEQYF. The nucleotide sequence is TGTGCCAGTAGCCCTTACGGATTCTTATCGGGACAGGGACCATACGAGCAGTACTTC. The rearrangement joined TRBV19 to TRBJ2-7, and 9 junction bases match TRBD1. The germline V gene (reference sequence) supplies CDR1 LNHDA and CDR2 SQIVND. The CDR3 spans 19 residues, from the cysteine through the phenylalanine. Kept here is only the CDR3 DNA, which spans 57 bases and is read in frame from base 1. Here V drops 6 bases and J drops 4 bases, and the junction holds 22 bases not matched to any gene.